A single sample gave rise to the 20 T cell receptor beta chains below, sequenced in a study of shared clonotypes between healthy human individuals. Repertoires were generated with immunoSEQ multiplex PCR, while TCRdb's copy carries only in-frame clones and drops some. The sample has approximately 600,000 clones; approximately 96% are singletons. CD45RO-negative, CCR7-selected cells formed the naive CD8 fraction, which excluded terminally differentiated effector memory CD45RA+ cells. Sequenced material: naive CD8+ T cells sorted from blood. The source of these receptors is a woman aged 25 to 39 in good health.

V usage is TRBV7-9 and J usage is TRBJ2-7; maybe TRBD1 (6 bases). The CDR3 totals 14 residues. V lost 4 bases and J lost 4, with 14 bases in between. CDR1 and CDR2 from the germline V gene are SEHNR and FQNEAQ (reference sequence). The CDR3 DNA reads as TGTGCCAGCAGCTCAGGGGCCCTATATTACGAGCAGTACTTC. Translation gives CASSSGALYYEQYF.

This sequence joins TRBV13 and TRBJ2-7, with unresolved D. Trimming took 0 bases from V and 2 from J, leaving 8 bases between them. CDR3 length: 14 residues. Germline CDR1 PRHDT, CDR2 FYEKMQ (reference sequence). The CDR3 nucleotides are TGTGCCAGCAGCTTAGGAGGTAGTGCCTACGAGCAGTACTTC. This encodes CASSLGGSAYEQYF.

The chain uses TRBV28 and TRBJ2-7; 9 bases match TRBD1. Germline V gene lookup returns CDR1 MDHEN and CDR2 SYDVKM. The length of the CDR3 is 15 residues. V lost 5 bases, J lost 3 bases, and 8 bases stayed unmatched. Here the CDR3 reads CASSLLRTGVYEQYF. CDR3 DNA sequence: TGTGCCAGCAGTCTTCTGAGGACAGGGGTCTACGAGCAGTACTTC.

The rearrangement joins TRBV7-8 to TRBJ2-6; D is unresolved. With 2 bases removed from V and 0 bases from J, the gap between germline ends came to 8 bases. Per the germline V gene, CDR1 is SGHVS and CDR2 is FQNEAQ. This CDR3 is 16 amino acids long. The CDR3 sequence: CASSLTGRSGANVLTF. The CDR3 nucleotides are TGTGCCAGCAGCTTAACCGGACGCTCTGGGGCCAACGTCCTGACTTTC. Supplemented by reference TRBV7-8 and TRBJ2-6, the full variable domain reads GAGVSQSPRYKVAKRGQDVALRCDPISGHVSLFWYQQALGQGPEFLTYFQNEAQLDKSGLPSDRFFAERPEGSVSTLKIQRTQQEDSAVYLCASSLTGRSGANVLTFGAGSRLTVL.

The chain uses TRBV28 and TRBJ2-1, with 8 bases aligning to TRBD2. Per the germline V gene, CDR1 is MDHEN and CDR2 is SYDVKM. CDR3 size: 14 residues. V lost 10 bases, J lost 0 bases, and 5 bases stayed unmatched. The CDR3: CATESGSSYNEQFF. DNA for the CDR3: TGTGCCACCGAAAGCGGGAGCTCCTACAATGAGCAGTTCTTC.

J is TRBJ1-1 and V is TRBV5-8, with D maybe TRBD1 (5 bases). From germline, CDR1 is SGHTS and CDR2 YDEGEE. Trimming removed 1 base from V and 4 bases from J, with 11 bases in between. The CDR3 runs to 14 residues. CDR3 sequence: CASSLRRQGTEAFF. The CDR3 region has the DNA TGTGCCAGCAGCTTGCGGCGTCAGGGCACTGAAGCTTTCTTT. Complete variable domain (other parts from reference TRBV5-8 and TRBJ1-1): EAGVTQSPTHLIKTRGQQATLRCSPISGHTSVYWYQQALGLGLQFLLWYDEGEERNRGNFPPRFSGRQFPNYSSELNVNALELEDSALYLCASSLRRQGTEAFFGQGTRLTVV.

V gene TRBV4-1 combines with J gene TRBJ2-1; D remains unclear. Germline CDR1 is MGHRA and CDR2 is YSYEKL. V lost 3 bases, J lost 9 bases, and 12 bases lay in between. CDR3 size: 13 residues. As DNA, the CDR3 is TGCGCCAGCAGCCATTACGTGGCGAGTGAGCAGTTCTTC. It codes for CASSHYVASEQFF.

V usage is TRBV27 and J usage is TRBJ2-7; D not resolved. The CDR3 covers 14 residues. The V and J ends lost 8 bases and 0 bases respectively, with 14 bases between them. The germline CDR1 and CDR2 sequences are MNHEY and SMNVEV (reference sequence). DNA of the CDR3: TGTGCCAGCGGGCTCTGGGGTAGCTCCTACGAGCAGTACTTC. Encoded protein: CASGLWGSSYEQYF.

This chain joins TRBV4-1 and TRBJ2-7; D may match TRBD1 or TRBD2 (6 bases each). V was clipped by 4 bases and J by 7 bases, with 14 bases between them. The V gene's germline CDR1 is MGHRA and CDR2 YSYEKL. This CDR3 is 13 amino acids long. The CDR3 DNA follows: TGCGCCAGCAGCCCAGAGACAGGAGGGGAGCAGTACTTC. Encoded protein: CASSPETGGEQYF.

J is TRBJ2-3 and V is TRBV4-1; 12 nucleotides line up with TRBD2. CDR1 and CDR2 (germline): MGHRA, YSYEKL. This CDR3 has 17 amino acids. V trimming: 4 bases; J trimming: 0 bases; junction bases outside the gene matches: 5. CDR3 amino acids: CASSLLLAGGSTDTQYF. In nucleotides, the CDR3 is TGCGCCAGCAGCCTTCTTCTAGCGGGAGGGAGCACAGATACGCAGTATTTT.

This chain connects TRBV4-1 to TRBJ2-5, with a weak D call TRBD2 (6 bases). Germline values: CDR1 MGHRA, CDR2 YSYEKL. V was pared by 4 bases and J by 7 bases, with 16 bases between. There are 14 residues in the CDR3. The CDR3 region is CASSPLGGDRTQYF. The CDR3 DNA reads TGCGCCAGCAGCCCCCTCGGAGGGGACCGGACCCAGTACTTC.

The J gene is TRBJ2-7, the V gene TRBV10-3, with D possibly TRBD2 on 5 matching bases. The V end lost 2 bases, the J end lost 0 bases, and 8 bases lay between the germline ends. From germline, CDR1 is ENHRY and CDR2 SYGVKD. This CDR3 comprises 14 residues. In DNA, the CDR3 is TGTGCCATCAGTGAGGGACTGAGCTCCTACGAGCAGTACTTC. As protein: CAISEGLSSYEQYF.

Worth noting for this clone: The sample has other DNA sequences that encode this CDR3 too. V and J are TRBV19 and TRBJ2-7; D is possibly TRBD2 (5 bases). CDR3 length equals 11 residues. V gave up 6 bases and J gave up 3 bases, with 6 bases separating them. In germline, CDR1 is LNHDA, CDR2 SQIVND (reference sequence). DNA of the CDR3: TGTGCCAGTAGCGAGGGCTACGAGCAGTACTTC. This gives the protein CASSEGYEQYF.

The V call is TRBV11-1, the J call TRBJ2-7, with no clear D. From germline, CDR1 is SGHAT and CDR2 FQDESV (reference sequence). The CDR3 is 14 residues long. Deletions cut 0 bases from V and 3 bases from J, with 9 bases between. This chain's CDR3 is CASSLAGLGYEQYF. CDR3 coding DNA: TGTGCCAGCAGCTTAGCTGGGCTCGGCTACGAGCAGTACTTC.

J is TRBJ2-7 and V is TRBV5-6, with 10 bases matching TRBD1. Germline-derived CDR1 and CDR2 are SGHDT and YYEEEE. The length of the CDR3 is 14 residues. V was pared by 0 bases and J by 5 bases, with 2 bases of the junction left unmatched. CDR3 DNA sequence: TGTGCCAGCAGCTTGGGACAGGGGGCCAACGAGCAGTACTTC. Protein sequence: CASSLGQGANEQYF.

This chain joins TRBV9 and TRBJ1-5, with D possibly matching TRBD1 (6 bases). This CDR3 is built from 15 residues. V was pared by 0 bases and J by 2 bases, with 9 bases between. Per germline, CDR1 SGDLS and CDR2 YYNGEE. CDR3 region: CASSVGGQGNQPQHF. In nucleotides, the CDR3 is TGTGCCAGCAGCGTAGGGGGGCAGGGCAATCAGCCCCAGCATTTT.

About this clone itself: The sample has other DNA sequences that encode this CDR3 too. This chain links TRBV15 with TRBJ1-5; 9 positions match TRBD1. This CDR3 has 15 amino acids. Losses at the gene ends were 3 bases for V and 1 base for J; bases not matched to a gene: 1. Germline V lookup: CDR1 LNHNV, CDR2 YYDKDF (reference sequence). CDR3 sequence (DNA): TGTGCCACCAGCAGGGACAGGGGAAGCAATCAGCCCCAGCATTTT. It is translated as CATSRDRGSNQPQHF.

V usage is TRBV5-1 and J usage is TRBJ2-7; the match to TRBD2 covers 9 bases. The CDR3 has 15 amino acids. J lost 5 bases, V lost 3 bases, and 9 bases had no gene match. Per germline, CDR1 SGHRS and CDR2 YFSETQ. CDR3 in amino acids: CASSWEGLAINEQYF. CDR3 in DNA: TGCGCCAGCAGCTGGGAGGGACTAGCAATAAACGAGCAGTACTTC.

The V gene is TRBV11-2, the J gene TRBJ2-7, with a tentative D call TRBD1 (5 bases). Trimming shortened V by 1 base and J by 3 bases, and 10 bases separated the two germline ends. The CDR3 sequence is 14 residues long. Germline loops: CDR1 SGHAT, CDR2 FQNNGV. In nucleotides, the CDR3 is TGTGCCAGCAGCTTAGCACAGGACCGCTACGAGCAGTACTTC. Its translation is CASSLAQDRYEQYF.

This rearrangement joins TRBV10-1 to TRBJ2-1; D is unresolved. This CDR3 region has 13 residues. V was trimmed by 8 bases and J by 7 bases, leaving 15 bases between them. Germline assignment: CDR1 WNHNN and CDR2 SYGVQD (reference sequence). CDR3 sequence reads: CASRNVDSNEQFF. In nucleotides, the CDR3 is TGCGCCAGCCGGAATGTAGACTCAAATGAGCAGTTCTTC.